This TCR beta chain was observed in a study of OX40 agonist ivuxolimab in advanced cancers. Overall study context: The group had a mean age of about 60 years, ranged from roughly 20 to 80, and was 82.7% male. Anti-PD-1, anti-PD-L1 or anti-CTLA-4 therapy given earlier was allowed, and 35% to 50% had some. Whole-study results and caveats: Both CD4+ and CD8+ T cell populations in blood had undergone clonal expansion by week 6 at 0.1 to 3.0 mg/kg.

Trimming left V 0 bases short and J 5 bases short, with 13 bases between. The CDR3 length is 15 residues. CDR1 is LGHNA and CDR2 is YSLEER in the germline V gene. Comment on this clone: What it binds is not known.

Here immunoSEQ multiplex PCR was the method, and the copy in TCRdb shows in-frame clones only, minus some. The repertoire holds tens of thousands of clones, with about 89% as singletons. The rearrangement joins TRBV4-3 to TRBJ2-5; tentatively, D is TRBD1 (6 bases). The TCR was taken from an adult with an advanced solid tumor such as melanoma, head and neck, liver or kidney cancer. This specimen was CD4+ or CD8+ T cells sorted from blood, taken in a trial of the OX40 agonist ivuxolimab. CDR3 region: CASSQDSGVRETQYF. The CDR3 nucleotides read TGCGCCAGCAGCCAAGATTCAGGGGTGCGGGAGACCCAGTACTTC.